This T cell receptor (beta chain) comes out of a study of CD8+CD57+ T cells in acquired aplastic anemia. Overall study: Sorted CD4+ and CD8+ cell DNA averaged approximately 3.2 ug. As sequenced from healthy donors, CD4+ cells averaged approximately 11 million reads.

Regarding this clonotype: The antigen remains undetermined. The CDR3 end shows no conserved phenylalanine or tryptophan, and so a read error is likely. The DNA is omitted, as the CDR3 cannot be located on it reliably, and the CDR3 follows TCRdb's listing.

Germline assignment: CDR1 DFQATT and CDR2 SNEGSKA (reference sequence). Ends included, the CDR3 has 10 residues. The template for TCR beta VDJ and CDR3 sequence profiling was genomic DNA. TCRdb reanalysed the reads using MiXCR and keeps one entry per CDR3 protein. The sample includes about 420,000 distinct CDR3 sequences, roughly 68% seen only once; the top ten take 4%. Study findings and constraints: Patients did not significantly differ from controls in CD8+ Simpson's diversity.

The chain is built from TRBV20-1 and TRBJ1-6. The receptor was derived from a human donor in good health, serving as a control. Source material: sorted CD4+, CD8+, or CD8+CD57+ T cells (not recorded which) from PBMCs. This CDR3 reads CSARAGARAI.